Included here is one T cell receptor beta chain sequence, with context. Extraction and reverse transcription of RNA yielded cDNA as the sequencing template. The data were produced by immunoSEQ multiplex PCR, yet TCRdb's version contains in-frame clones alone and is incomplete. The sample holds 140,000 to 150,000 clones, 62% seen once. This entry is derived from a study of CD8+ T cells in alopecia areata. The germline V gene has CDR1 MDHEN and CDR2 SYDVKM. This CDR3 is 14 amino acids long. With 5 bases clipped from V and 7 bases from J, the junction kept 8 bases outside the gene matches. The TCR sequence derives from a human donor in good health. Sample: CD8+ T cells sorted from blood. The chain uses TRBV28 and TRBJ1-5; 7 bases are a match to TRBD1. The CDR3 region is CASSVPGGRQPQHF. Written as DNA, the CDR3 is TGTGCCAGCAGTGTCCCAGGGGGTCGGCAGCCCCAGCATTTT. Complete variable domain (other parts from reference TRBV28 and TRBJ1-5): DVKVTQSSRYLVKRTGEKVFLECVQDMDHENMFWYRQDPGLGLRLIYFSYDVKMKEKGDIPEGYSVSREKKERFSLILESASTNQTSMYLCASSVPGGRQPQHFGDGTRLSIL.